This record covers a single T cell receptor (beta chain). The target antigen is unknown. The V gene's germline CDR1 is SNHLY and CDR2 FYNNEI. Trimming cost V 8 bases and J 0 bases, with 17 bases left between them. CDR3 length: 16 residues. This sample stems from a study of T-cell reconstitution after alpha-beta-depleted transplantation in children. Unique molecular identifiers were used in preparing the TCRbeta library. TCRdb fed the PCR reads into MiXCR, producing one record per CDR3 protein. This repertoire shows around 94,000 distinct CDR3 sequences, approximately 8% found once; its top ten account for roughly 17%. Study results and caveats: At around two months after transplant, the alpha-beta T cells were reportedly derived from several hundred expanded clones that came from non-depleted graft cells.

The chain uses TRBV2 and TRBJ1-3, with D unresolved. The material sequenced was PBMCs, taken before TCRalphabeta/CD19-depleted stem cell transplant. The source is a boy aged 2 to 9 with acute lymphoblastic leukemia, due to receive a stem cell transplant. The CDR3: CASASIQLNSGNTIYF. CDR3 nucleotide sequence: TGTGCCAGCGCTTCAATCCAACTAAACTCTGGAAACACCATATATTTT.